These T cell receptor beta chains were read from a single sample in a study of T cell responses to AZD1222 COVID-19 vaccine. Assay used: immunoSEQ multiplex PCR; TCRdb lists only in-frame clones, some missing. The sample includes 170,000 or so clones, about 93% of them seen just once. The sample in question was peripheral blood, obtained 28 days after the second dose of the MenACWY control vaccine. These receptors were taken from an adult who received the MenACWY meningococcal vaccine as a control. Each CDR3 is given with its conserved first and last residue. D genes are given only for firm matches. Size values are once, few and many counts, or a class for expanded clones, and some rows have none.

j_gene: TRBJ2-5; len: 15; v_gene: TRBV7-8; abundance: -; d_gene: TRBD1; CDR3nt: TGTGCCAGCAGCTCATCCGGGACAGGGTGGAAGACCCAGTACTTC; CDR3aa: CASSSSGTGWKTQYF
j_gene: TRBJ2-1; len: 13; v_gene: TRBV4-1; abundance: -; d_gene: -; CDR3nt: TGCGCCAGCAGCCTAGTGGGCCTGAATGAGCAGTTCTTC; CDR3aa: CASSLVGLNEQFF
j_gene: TRBJ1-2; len: 11; v_gene: TRBV29-1; abundance: -; d_gene: -; CDR3nt: TGCAGCGTTGGGACAGTCTATGGCTACACCTTC; CDR3aa: CSVGTVYGYTF
j_gene: TRBJ1-5; len: 14; v_gene: TRBV7-9; abundance: -; d_gene: -; CDR3nt: TGTGCCAGCAGTGGCCCCGGGCCAAATCAGCCCCAGCATTTT; CDR3aa: CASSGPGPNQPQHF
j_gene: TRBJ1-6; len: 14; v_gene: TRBV7-2; abundance: once; d_gene: -; CDR3nt: TGTGCCAGCAGCTTACTTCCCTCCAATTCACCCCTCCACTTT; CDR3aa: CASSLLPSNSPLHF
j_gene: TRBJ1-2; len: 14; v_gene: TRBV3-1/TRBV3-2; abundance: once; d_gene: -; CDR3nt: TGTGCCAGCAGCCATCTACGGACGGCCTATGGCTACACCTTC; CDR3aa: CASSHLRTAYGYTF
j_gene: TRBJ1-1; len: 13; v_gene: TRBV9; abundance: -; d_gene: -; CDR3nt: TGTGCCAGCAGCGTTACAGGGTACTCTGAAGCTTTCTTT; CDR3aa: CASSVTGYSEAFF
j_gene: TRBJ1-1; len: 14; v_gene: TRBV16; abundance: -; d_gene: -; CDR3nt: TGTGCCAGCAGCCAATATGGGGGGCCCACTGAAGCTTTCTTT; CDR3aa: CASSQYGGPTEAFF
j_gene: TRBJ1-3; len: 17; v_gene: TRBV19; abundance: -; d_gene: -; CDR3nt: TGTGCCAGTACCCCCCGATGGGGGTCAATATCTGGAAACACCATATATTTT; CDR3aa: CASTPRWGSISGNTIYF
j_gene: TRBJ1-1; len: 15; v_gene: TRBV6-5; abundance: -; d_gene: -; CDR3nt: TGTGCCAGCAGTTCCGTGGGGGGGGAAGGGGCTGAAGCTTTCTTT; CDR3aa: CASSSVGGEGAEAFF
j_gene: TRBJ1-5; len: 15; v_gene: TRBV11-2; abundance: -; d_gene: -; CDR3nt: TGTGCCAGCAGCTTAGGGACAAATCGCAATCAGCCCCAGCATTTT; CDR3aa: CASSLGTNRNQPQHF
j_gene: TRBJ1-2; len: 13; v_gene: TRBV14; abundance: -; d_gene: -; CDR3nt: TGTGCCAGCAGCCAAGGAGGGAAAGATGGCTACACCTTC; CDR3aa: CASSQGGKDGYTF
j_gene: TRBJ1-6; len: 11; v_gene: TRBV6-5; abundance: -; d_gene: -; CDR3nt: TGTGCCAGCAGGGCGAATTCACCCCTCCACTTT; CDR3aa: CASRANSPLHF
j_gene: TRBJ1-4; len: 14; v_gene: TRBV25-1; abundance: -; d_gene: -; CDR3nt: TGTGCCAGCAGTGAATCTGGCGGTCGGGAAAAACTGTTTTTT; CDR3aa: CASSESGGREKLFF
j_gene: TRBJ1-1; len: 13; v_gene: TRBV28; abundance: -; d_gene: -; CDR3nt: TGTGCCAGCAGTTTAGGCATGAACACTGAAGCTTTCTTT; CDR3aa: CASSLGMNTEAFF
j_gene: TRBJ1-3; len: 16; v_gene: TRBV9; abundance: -; d_gene: -; CDR3nt: TGTGCCAGCAGCGTAGCCCGGGACGGCTCTGGAAACACCATATATTTT; CDR3aa: CASSVARDGSGNTIYF
j_gene: TRBJ2-7; len: 12; v_gene: TRBV5-8; abundance: -; d_gene: -; CDR3nt: TGTGCCAGCAGCCGACGGGGTTACGAGCAGTACTTC; CDR3aa: CASSRRGYEQYF
j_gene: TRBJ1-5; len: 16; v_gene: TRBV6-5; abundance: -; d_gene: -; CDR3nt: TGTGCCAGCAGTTCCCATCCGCAGGGACCAAATCAGCCCCAGCATTTT; CDR3aa: CASSSHPQGPNQPQHF
j_gene: TRBJ1-4; len: 15; v_gene: TRBV2; abundance: -; d_gene: TRBD1; CDR3nt: TGTGCCAGCCAGGGGGGGCGCAGGGGTAATGAAAAACTGTTTTTT; CDR3aa: CASQGGRRGNEKLFF
j_gene: TRBJ1-1; len: 14; v_gene: TRBV28; abundance: once; d_gene: -; CDR3nt: TGTGCCAGCAGTTTTTATGGGGAGGGTACAGCGGCTTTCTTT; CDR3aa: CASSFYGEGTAAFF
j_gene: TRBJ2-7; len: 14; v_gene: TRBV11-3; abundance: -; d_gene: TRBD2; CDR3nt: TGTGCCAGCGAAGAGCGGGGGCCACAGGACGAGCAGTACTTC; CDR3aa: CASEERGPQDEQYF
j_gene: TRBJ2-7; len: 16; v_gene: TRBV7-2; abundance: -; d_gene: -; CDR3nt: TGTGCCAGCAGCTTATCCGACAACCCGGAATTCTACGAGCAGTACTTC; CDR3aa: CASSLSDNPEFYEQYF
j_gene: TRBJ1-4; len: 15; v_gene: TRBV28; abundance: -; d_gene: -; CDR3nt: TGTGCCAGCAGTTCCAGAGCAGGACTGATTGGAAAACTGTTTTTT; CDR3aa: CASSSRAGLIGKLFF
j_gene: TRBJ1-6; len: 14; v_gene: TRBV9; abundance: -; d_gene: TRBD1; CDR3nt: TGTGCCAGCAGTCCCGACAGGGACAATTCACCCCTCCACTTT; CDR3aa: CASSPDRDNSPLHF
j_gene: TRBJ1-1; len: 13; v_gene: TRBV18; abundance: -; d_gene: -; CDR3nt: TGTGCCAGCTCACCATCCCAGGGATTTGAAGCTTTCTTT; CDR3aa: CASSPSQGFEAFF
j_gene: TRBJ1-6; len: 15; v_gene: TRBV5-1; abundance: few; d_gene: -; CDR3nt: TGCGCCAGCAGGGACCTCGGGCGAGGCGATTCACCCCTCCACTTT; CDR3aa: CASRDLGRGDSPLHF
j_gene: TRBJ2-5; len: 11; v_gene: TRBV19; abundance: -; d_gene: -; CDR3nt: TGTGCCAGTAGTATTTCGGACACTCCCTACTTC; CDR3aa: CASSISDTPYF
j_gene: TRBJ2-7; len: 15; v_gene: TRBV29-1; abundance: -; d_gene: -; CDR3nt: TGCAGCGTTGAAGGTTTCTTTGGCCGGGACTACGAGCAGTACTTC; CDR3aa: CSVEGFFGRDYEQYF
j_gene: TRBJ1-4; len: 14; v_gene: TRBV7-2; abundance: -; d_gene: -; CDR3nt: TGTGCCAGTACAGGCACGAAGCGGCATGAAAAACTGTTTTTT; CDR3aa: CASTGTKRHEKLFF
j_gene: TRBJ2-5; len: 16; v_gene: TRBV18; abundance: -; d_gene: TRBD1; CDR3nt: TGTGCCAGCTCACCACAGGGACAGGGCTTTGTAGGGGCCCAGTACTTC; CDR3aa: CASSPQGQGFVGAQYF
j_gene: TRBJ1-2; len: 11; v_gene: TRBV29-1; abundance: -; d_gene: -; CDR3nt: TGCAGCGTTGAAGTGGGAGGCGGCTACACCTTC; CDR3aa: CSVEVGGGYTF
j_gene: TRBJ1-1; len: 14; v_gene: TRBV5-4; abundance: -; d_gene: -; CDR3nt: TGTGCCAGCACCCTAACAGGTGGGAGCACTGAAGCTTTCTTT; CDR3aa: CASTLTGGSTEAFF
j_gene: TRBJ2-3; len: 15; v_gene: TRBV7-9; abundance: -; d_gene: -; CDR3nt: TGTGCCAGCAGCTTAGGGGCAGGTTCGAGCGATACGCAGTATTTT; CDR3aa: CASSLGAGSSDTQYF
j_gene: TRBJ1-5; len: 15; v_gene: TRBV7-2; abundance: -; d_gene: TRBD1; CDR3nt: TGTGCCAGCAGCTACCCGGGACAGGGTGGTCAGCCCCAGCATTTT; CDR3aa: CASSYPGQGGQPQHF
j_gene: TRBJ1-1; len: 12; v_gene: TRBV10-1; abundance: once; d_gene: -; CDR3nt: TGCGCCAGCAGTGAGTCGGGAGGGAAGACTTTCTTT; CDR3aa: CASSESGGKTFF
j_gene: TRBJ2-1; len: 14; v_gene: TRBV7-3; abundance: -; d_gene: -; CDR3nt: TGTGCCAGCAGCCTGACGGATGTTTACAATGAGCAGTTCTTC; CDR3aa: CASSLTDVYNEQFF
j_gene: TRBJ2-7; len: 16; v_gene: TRBV18; abundance: -; d_gene: -; CDR3nt: TGTGCCAGCTCATTCCTTCGGGGGGCCGGTTCCTACGAGCAGTACTTC; CDR3aa: CASSFLRGAGSYEQYF
j_gene: TRBJ1-1; len: 16; v_gene: TRBV5-4; abundance: -; d_gene: TRBD1; CDR3nt: TGTGCCAGCAGCTTGAAACAGGGGGAAATGGGGACTGAAGCTTTCTTT; CDR3aa: CASSLKQGEMGTEAFF
j_gene: TRBJ1-1; len: 14; v_gene: TRBV5-5; abundance: -; d_gene: -; CDR3nt: TGTGCCAGCAGTAGGACGCATCGGAACACTGAAGCTTTCTTT; CDR3aa: CASSRTHRNTEAFF
j_gene: TRBJ2-5; len: 13; v_gene: TRBV15; abundance: -; d_gene: -; CDR3nt: TGTGCCACCAGCAGGTCAGTTGACGGGACCCAGTACTTC; CDR3aa: CATSRSVDGTQYF
j_gene: TRBJ2-5; len: 15; v_gene: TRBV28; abundance: -; d_gene: TRBD1; CDR3nt: TGTGCCAGCAGTGGCCCGGGACAGGGGGAGGAGACCCAGTACTTC; CDR3aa: CASSGPGQGEETQYF
j_gene: TRBJ2-6; len: 18; v_gene: TRBV2; abundance: -; d_gene: TRBD1; CDR3nt: TGTGCCAGCCTTAATCGCCAGGGGGCGAAGGCTGGGGCCAACGTCCTGACTTTC; CDR3aa: CASLNRQGAKAGANVLTF
j_gene: TRBJ1-4; len: 15; v_gene: TRBV5-1; abundance: -; d_gene: -; CDR3nt: TGCGCCAGCGTCCCGGATAGTCAGGACACCGAAAAACTGTTTTTT; CDR3aa: CASVPDSQDTEKLFF
j_gene: TRBJ1-6; len: 17; v_gene: TRBV5-1; abundance: -; d_gene: -; CDR3nt: TGCGCCAGCAGCTCTGAACCGACAGGATCCTATAATTCACCCCTCCACTTT; CDR3aa: CASSSEPTGSYNSPLHF
j_gene: TRBJ1-5; len: 16; v_gene: TRBV6-2/TRBV6-3; abundance: -; d_gene: -; CDR3nt: TGTGCCAGCAGTTACTCAGTCAGGGGAAATCGTCAGCCCCAGCATTTT; CDR3aa: CASSYSVRGNRQPQHF
j_gene: TRBJ2-5; len: 15; v_gene: TRBV7-9; abundance: -; d_gene: TRBD1; CDR3nt: TGTGCCAGCAGCTCGGGACAGGGAGGGAGAGAGACCCAGTACTTC; CDR3aa: CASSSGQGGRETQYF
j_gene: TRBJ2-1; len: 16; v_gene: TRBV3-1/TRBV3-2; abundance: -; d_gene: -; CDR3nt: TGTGCCAGCAGCCAAGACTACAGGGAAGCCTACAATGAGCAGTTCTTC; CDR3aa: CASSQDYREAYNEQFF
j_gene: TRBJ1-6; len: 12; v_gene: TRBV28; abundance: -; d_gene: -; CDR3nt: TGTGCCAGCAGTTTTGGCCGGGGGGCCCTCCACTTT; CDR3aa: CASSFGRGALHF
j_gene: TRBJ1-1; len: 15; v_gene: TRBV9; abundance: -; d_gene: -; CDR3nt: TGTGCCAGCAGCGTAGGACAGGAGCCGAACACTGAAGCTTTCTTT; CDR3aa: CASSVGQEPNTEAFF
j_gene: TRBJ1-4; len: 15; v_gene: TRBV19; abundance: -; d_gene: TRBD1; CDR3nt: TGTGCCAGTAGTGGACAGGGGGCGATTAATGAAAAACTGTTTTTT; CDR3aa: CASSGQGAINEKLFF
j_gene: TRBJ1-4; len: 15; v_gene: TRBV2; abundance: -; d_gene: -; CDR3nt: TGTGCCAGCAGGAACAGAGAAGCAACTAATGAAAAACTGTTTTTT; CDR3aa: CASRNREATNEKLFF
j_gene: TRBJ2-7; len: 15; v_gene: TRBV11-2; abundance: -; d_gene: -; CDR3nt: TGTGCCAGCAGCTTAGGCAGGGCGAACTCCTACGAGCAGTACTTC; CDR3aa: CASSLGRANSYEQYF
j_gene: TRBJ2-3; len: 13; v_gene: TRBV11-3; abundance: once; d_gene: -; CDR3nt: TGTGCCAGCAGCTTGAGGGGAGAAGATACGCAGTATTTT; CDR3aa: CASSLRGEDTQYF
j_gene: TRBJ1-2; len: 14; v_gene: TRBV7-9; abundance: -; d_gene: -; CDR3nt: TGTGCCAGCAGCTTCGTGGGGAGCCAATATGGCTACACCTTC; CDR3aa: CASSFVGSQYGYTF
j_gene: TRBJ2-1; len: 14; v_gene: TRBV2; abundance: -; d_gene: -; CDR3nt: TGTGCCAGCAAGGCTTCCGAGGGGGGCAATGAGCAGTTCTTC; CDR3aa: CASKASEGGNEQFF